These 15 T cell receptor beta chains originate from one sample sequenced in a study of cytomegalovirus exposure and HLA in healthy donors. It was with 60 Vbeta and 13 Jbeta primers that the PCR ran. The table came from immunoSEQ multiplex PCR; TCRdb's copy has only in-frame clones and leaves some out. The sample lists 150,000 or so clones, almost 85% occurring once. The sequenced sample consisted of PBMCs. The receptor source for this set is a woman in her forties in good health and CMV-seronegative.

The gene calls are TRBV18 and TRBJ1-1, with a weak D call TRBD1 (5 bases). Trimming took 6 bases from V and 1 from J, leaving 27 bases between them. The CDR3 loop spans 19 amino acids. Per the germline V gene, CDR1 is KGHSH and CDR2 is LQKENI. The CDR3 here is CASSPQPGLSRVANTEAFF. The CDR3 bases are TGTGCCAGCTCGCCCCAACCAGGGCTCTCAAGGGTTGCGAACACTGAAGCTTTCTTT.

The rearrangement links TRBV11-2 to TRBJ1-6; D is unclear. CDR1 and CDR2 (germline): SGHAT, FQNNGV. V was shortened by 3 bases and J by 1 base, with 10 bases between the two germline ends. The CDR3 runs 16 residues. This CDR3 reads CASSFSPGSYNSPLHF. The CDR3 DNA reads TGTGCCAGCAGCTTTTCTCCGGGGTCCTATAATTCACCCCTCCACTTT.

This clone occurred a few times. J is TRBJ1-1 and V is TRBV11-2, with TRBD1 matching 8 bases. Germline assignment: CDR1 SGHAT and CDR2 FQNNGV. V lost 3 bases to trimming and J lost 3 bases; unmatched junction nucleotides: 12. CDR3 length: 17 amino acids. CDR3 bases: TGTGCCAGCAGCTTCCCTGGCAGGGGGCGGGTGTACACTGAAGCTTTCTTT. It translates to CASSFPGRGRVYTEAFF. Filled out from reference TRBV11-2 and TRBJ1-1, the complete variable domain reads EAGVAQSPRYKIIEKRQSVAFWCNPISGHATLYWYQQILGQGPKLLIQFQNNGVVDDSQLPKDRFSAERLKGVDSTLKIQPAKLEDSAVYLCASSFPGRGRVYTEAFFGQGTRLTVV.

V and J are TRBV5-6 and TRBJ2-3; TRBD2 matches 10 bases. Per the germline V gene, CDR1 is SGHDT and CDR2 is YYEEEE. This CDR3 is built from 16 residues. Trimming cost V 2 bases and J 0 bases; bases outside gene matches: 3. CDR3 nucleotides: TGTGCCAGCAGCTTCCGGACTAGCGGTAGCACAGATACGCAGTATTTT. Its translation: CASSFRTSGSTDTQYF.

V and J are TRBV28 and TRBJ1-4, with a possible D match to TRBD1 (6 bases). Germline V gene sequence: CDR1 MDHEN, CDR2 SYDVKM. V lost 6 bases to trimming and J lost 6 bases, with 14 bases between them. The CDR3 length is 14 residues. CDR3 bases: TGTGCCAGCAGACGCCGGGACACCTATGAAAAACTGTTTTTT. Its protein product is CASRRRDTYEKLFF.

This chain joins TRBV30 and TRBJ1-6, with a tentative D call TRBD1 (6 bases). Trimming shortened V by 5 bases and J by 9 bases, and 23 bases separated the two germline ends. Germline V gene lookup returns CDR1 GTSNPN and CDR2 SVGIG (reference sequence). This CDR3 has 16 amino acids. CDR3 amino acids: CAWAVSTGLLTSPLHF. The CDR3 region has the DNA TGTGCCTGGGCCGTGTCGACAGGACTTCTCACTTCACCCCTCCACTTT.

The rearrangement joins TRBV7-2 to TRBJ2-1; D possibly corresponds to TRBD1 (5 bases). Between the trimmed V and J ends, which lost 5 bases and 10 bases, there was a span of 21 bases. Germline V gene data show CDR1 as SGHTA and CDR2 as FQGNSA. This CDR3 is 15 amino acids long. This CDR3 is CASSPPGLRRTEQFF. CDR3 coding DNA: TGTGCCAGCAGCCCCCCAGGTCTTCGCCGGACAGAGCAGTTCTTC.

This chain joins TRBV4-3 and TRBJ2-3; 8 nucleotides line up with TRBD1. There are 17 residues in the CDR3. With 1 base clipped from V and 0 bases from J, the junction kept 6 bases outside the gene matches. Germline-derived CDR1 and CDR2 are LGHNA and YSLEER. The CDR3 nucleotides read TGCGCCAGCAGCCAAGCTGGACAGGGCAAAAGCACAGATACGCAGTATTTT. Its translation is CASSQAGQGKSTDTQYF.

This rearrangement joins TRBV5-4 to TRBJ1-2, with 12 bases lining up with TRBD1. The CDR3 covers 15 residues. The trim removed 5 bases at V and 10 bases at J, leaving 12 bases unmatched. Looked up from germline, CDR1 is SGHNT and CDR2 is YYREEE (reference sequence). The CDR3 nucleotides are TGTGCCAGCAGTCTCCGGGACAGGGGGCTGGATGTCTACACCTTC. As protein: CASSLRDRGLDVYTF.

The CDR3 sequence is CASTRRLADYEQYF. In DNA, the CDR3 is TGTGCCAGCACCCGCAGACTAGCGGACTACGAGCAGTACTTC. V and J are TRBV6-6 and TRBJ2-7; 9 bases fit TRBD2. Germline V lookup: CDR1 MNHNY, CDR2 SVGAGI (reference sequence). This CDR3 has 14 residues. V trimming: 7 bases; J trimming: 3 bases; junction bases outside the gene matches: 7.

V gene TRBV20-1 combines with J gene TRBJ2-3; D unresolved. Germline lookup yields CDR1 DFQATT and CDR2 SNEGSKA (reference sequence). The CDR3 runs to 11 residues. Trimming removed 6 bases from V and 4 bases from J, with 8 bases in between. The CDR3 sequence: CSARRADTQYF. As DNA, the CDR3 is TGCAGTGCCCGCCGAGCAGATACGCAGTATTTT.

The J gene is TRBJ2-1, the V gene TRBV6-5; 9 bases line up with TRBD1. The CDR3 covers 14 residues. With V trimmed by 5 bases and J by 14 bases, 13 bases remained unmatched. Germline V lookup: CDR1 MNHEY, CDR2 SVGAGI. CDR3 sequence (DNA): TGTGCCAGCAGTAAAGGGACAGGGACTGTTAGGAAGTTCTTC. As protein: CASSKGTGTVRKFF.

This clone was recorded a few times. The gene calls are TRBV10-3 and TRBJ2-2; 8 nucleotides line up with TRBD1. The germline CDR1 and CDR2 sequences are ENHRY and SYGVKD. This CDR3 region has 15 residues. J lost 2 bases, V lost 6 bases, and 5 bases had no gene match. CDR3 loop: CAIRGGQANTGELFF. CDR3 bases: TGTGCCATCAGGGGGGGACAGGCAAACACCGGGGAGCTGTTTTTT.

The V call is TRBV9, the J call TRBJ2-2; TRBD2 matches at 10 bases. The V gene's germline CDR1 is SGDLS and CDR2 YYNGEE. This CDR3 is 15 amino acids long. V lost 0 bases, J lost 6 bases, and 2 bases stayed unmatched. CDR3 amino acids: CASSVATSGPGELFF. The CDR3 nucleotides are TGTGCCAGCAGCGTAGCGACTAGCGGGCCCGGGGAGCTGTTTTTT.

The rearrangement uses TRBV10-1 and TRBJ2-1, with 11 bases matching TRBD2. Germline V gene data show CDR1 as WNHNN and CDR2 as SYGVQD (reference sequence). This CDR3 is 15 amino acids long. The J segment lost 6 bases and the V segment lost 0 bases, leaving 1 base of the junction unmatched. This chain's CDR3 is CASSESGLAGNEQFF. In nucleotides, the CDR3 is TGCGCCAGCAGTGAGTCTGGACTAGCGGGCAATGAGCAGTTCTTC.